A few counts support the clone carrying this TCR beta chain. The PCR was carried out with 60 Vbeta primers and 13 Jbeta primers. Here immunoSEQ multiplex PCR was the method, and the copy in TCRdb shows in-frame clones only, minus some. Of roughly 180,000 clones detected, about 9% appear once; the ten largest clones hold approximately 1.5%. The length of the CDR3 is 14 residues. From germline, CDR1 is SGHTA and CDR2 FQGNSA. V was clipped by 2 bases and J by 1 base, with 8 bases between them. This specimen comes from a study of cytomegalovirus exposure and HLA in healthy donors. The sequence was collected from a woman under 40 in good health and CMV-seropositive. J is TRBJ1-1 and V is TRBV7-2, with a weak D call TRBD1 (5 bases). The sequencing input was PBMCs. The CDR3 coding sequence is TGTGCCAGCAGCTTACAGGGTGCGAACACTGAAGCTTTCTTT. This sequence encodes CASSLQGANTEAFF.